This TCR beta chain was observed in a study of post-analysis software for immune sequencing data. There are 13 residues in the CDR3. The germline V gene encodes CDR1 SQVTM and CDR2 ANQGSEA. Trimming stripped 0 bases from V and 7 bases from J, with 10 bases between. Study conclusions and caveats: TRBV5-6, TRBV5-1 and TRBV20-1 were among roughly 5 TRBV segments more frequent in patients than controls.

Prepared libraries of TCR beta cDNA carried unique molecular identifiers. MiXCR, run by TCRdb on the PCR reads, gives a single entry per CDR3 protein. The repertoire holds roughly 540,000 distinct CDR3 sequences, with around 31% as singletons. This clonotype was counted only a few times. Antigen: not known. The rearrangement uses TRBV29-1 and TRBJ2-4; the D is unclear. This clonotype was sampled from a girl between 2 and 17 years old with multiple sclerosis. Sequenced sample: blood. The CDR3 DNA sequence: TGCAGCGTTGAAGAGGGCAGCTATAACATTCAGTACTTC. This sequence encodes CSVEEGSYNIQYF.